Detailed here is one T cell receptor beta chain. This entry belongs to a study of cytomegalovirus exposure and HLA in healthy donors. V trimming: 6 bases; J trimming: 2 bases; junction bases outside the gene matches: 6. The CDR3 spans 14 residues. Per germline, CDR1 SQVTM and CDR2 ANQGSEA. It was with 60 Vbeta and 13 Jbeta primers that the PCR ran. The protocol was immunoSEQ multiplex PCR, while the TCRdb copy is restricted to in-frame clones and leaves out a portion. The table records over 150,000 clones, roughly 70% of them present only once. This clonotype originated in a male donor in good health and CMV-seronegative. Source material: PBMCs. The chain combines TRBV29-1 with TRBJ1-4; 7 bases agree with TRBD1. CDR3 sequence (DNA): TGCAGCGTCCAAGAGGGGGCCACTAATGAAAAACTGTTTTTT. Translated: CSVQEGATNEKLFF.